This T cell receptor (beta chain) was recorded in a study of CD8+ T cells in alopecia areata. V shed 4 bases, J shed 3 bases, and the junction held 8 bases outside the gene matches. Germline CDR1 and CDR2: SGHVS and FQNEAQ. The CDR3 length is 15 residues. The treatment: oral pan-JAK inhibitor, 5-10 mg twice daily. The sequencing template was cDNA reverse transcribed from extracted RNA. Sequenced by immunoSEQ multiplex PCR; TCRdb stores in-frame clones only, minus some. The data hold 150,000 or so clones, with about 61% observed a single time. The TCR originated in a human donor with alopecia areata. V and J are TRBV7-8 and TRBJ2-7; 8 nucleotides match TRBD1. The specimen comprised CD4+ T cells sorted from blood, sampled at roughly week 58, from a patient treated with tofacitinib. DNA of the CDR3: TGTGCCAGCAGCTGGGCGACAGGGGCTCTCTACGAGCAGTACTTC. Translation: CASSWATGALYEQYF. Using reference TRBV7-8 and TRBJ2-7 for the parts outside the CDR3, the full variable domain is GAGVSQSPRYKVAKRGQDVALRCDPISGHVSLFWYQQALGQGPEFLTYFQNEAQLDKSGLPSDRFFAERPEGSVSTLKIQRTQQEDSAVYLCASSWATGALYEQYFGPGTRLTVT.